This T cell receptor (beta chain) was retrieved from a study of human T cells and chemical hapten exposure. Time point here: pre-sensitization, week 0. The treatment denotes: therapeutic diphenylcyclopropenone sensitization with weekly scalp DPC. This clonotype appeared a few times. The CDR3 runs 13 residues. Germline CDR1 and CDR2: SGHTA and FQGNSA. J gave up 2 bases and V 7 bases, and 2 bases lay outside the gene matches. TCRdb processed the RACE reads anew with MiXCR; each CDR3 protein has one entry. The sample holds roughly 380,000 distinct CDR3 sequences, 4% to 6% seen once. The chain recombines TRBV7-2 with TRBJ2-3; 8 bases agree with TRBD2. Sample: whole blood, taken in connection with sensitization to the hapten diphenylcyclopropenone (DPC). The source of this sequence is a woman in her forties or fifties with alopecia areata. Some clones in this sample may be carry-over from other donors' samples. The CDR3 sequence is CASKLAVTDTQYF. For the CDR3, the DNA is TGTGCCAGCAAACTAGCGGTCACAGATACGCAGTATTTT. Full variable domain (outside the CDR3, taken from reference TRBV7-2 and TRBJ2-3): GAGVSQSPSNKVTEKGKDVELRCDPISGHTALYWYRQSLGQGLEFLIYFQGNSAPDKSGLPSDRFSAERTGGSVSTLTIQRTQQEDSAVYLCASKLAVTDTQYFGPGTRLTVL.